Presented here are 7 T cell receptor beta chains from one specimen sequenced in a study of cytomegalovirus exposure and HLA in healthy donors. 13 Jbeta primers and 60 Vbeta primers were used for the PCR. TCRdb's table, derived via immunoSEQ multiplex PCR, lists solely in-frame clones and lacks some. The table includes around 65,000 clones, more than 75% detected once. Material: PBMCs. The receptors originated from a girl between 5 and 17 years old in good health and CMV-seropositive.

The chain carries TRBV5-6 and TRBJ2-5; TRBD2 matches 8 bases. V shed 0 bases and J 4 bases; nucleotides not matched to a gene: 8. Germline loops: CDR1 SGHDT, CDR2 YYEEEE. CDR3 length: 16 residues. The DNA for the CDR3 is TGTGCCAGCAGCTTGGATCGGGGGGGCATGTTAGAGACCCAGTACTTC. Residues: CASSLDRGGMLETQYF.

The chain has TRBV19 and TRBJ1-1; no clear D gene. Germline V lookup: CDR1 LNHDA, CDR2 SQIVND (reference sequence). The V end was cut by 3 bases, the J end by 6 bases, with 14 bases between. The CDR3 consists of 14 residues. This CDR3 reads CASSIAARTAEAFF. Written as DNA, the CDR3 is TGTGCCAGTAGTATCGCGGCCCGAACGGCTGAAGCTTTCTTT. Variable domain in full (rest from reference TRBV19 and TRBJ1-1): DGGITQSPKYLFRKEGQNVTLSCEQNLNHDAMYWYRQDPGQGLRLIYYSQIVNDFQKGDIAEGYSVSREKKESFPLTVTSAQKNPTAFYLCASSIAARTAEAFFGQGTRLTVV.

This clone was seen a single time. The chain recombines TRBV7-6 with TRBJ2-3, with a possible D match to TRBD1 (6 bases). Germline assignment: CDR1 SGHVS and CDR2 FNYEAQ. The V gene lost 1 base and the J gene lost 5 bases, with 10 bases spanning the gap. The CDR3 extends over 14 amino acids. The CDR3 loop reads CASSLVGGEDTQYF. The CDR3 DNA reads as TGTGCCAGCAGCTTAGTAGGGGGTGAAGATACGCAGTATTTT. Filled out from reference TRBV7-6 and TRBJ2-3, the complete variable domain reads GAGVSQSPRYKVTKRGQDVALRCDPISGHVSLYWYRQALGQGPEFLTYFNYEAQQDKSGLPNDRFSAERPEGSISTLTIQRTEQRDSAMYRCASSLVGGEDTQYFGPGTRLTVL.

The genes are TRBV9 and TRBJ2-1, with D tentatively TRBD2 (5 bases). Trimming took 3 bases from V and 6 from J, leaving 19 bases between them. The CDR3 contains 16 residues. CDR1 and CDR2 from the germline V gene are SGDLS and YYNGEE. CDR3 sequence reads: CASSGPGVLVSNEQFF. CDR3 bases: TGTGCCAGCAGCGGCCCCGGGGTCCTTGTTAGCAATGAGCAGTTCTTC.

The chain carries TRBV10-3 and TRBJ1-5, with TRBD1 matching over 12 bases. J was trimmed by 5 bases and V by 5 bases; bases with no gene match: 4. CDR1 is ENHRY, CDR2 SYGVKD, per germline. This CDR3 has 15 residues. CDR3: CAISSGTGGYQPQHF. The CDR3 coding sequence is TGTGCCATCAGTTCCGGGACAGGGGGCTATCAGCCCCAGCATTTT.

The chain is built from TRBV4-2 and TRBJ1-2; 9 positions agree with TRBD1. Per germline, CDR1 LGHNA and CDR2 YNFKEQ. This CDR3 has 17 residues. Trimming removed 0 bases from V and 1 base from J; junction bases left unmatched: 6. DNA of the CDR3: TGTGCCAGCAGCCAAGAGAAGGGACAGGGTGTTAACTATGGCTACACCTTC. It translates to CASSQEKGQGVNYGYTF.

The chain uses TRBV5-4 and TRBJ2-6; 9 bases are a match to TRBD1. The J segment lost 0 bases and the V segment lost 0 bases, leaving 4 bases of the junction unmatched. The CDR3 spans 18 residues. Germline V gives CDR1 SGHNT, CDR2 YYREEE (reference sequence). The CDR3 DNA follows: TGTGCCAGCAGCTTGGCAGGGACAGGGCCCTCTGGGGCCAACGTCCTGACTTTC. This sequence encodes CASSLAGTGPSGANVLTF.